The 27 T cell receptor beta chains listed next were all sequenced from one sample in a study of cytomegalovirus exposure and HLA in healthy donors. 13 Jbeta primers and 60 Vbeta primers were used for the PCR. Assay used: immunoSEQ multiplex PCR; TCRdb lists only in-frame clones, some missing. The repertoire includes approximately 130,000 clones, 81% of them detected once, and 2.2% sits in the top ten. The sample taken for sequencing was PBMCs. Receptors were obtained from a woman aged 40-49 years in good health and CMV-seronegative.

The CDR3 DNA reads TGTGCCAGCAGCCGCGGGGGGGGGACCTACGAGCAGTACTTC. It is translated as CASSRGGGTYEQYF. The V gene is TRBV9, the J gene TRBJ2-7, with TRBD2 matching over 9 bases. The V gene's germline CDR1 is SGDLS and CDR2 YYNGEE. V dropped 4 bases and J dropped 2; count of bases not matched to a gene: 4. The CDR3 has 14 amino acids.

This clone was recorded once. J is TRBJ2-3 and V is TRBV5-1; 7 nucleotides align to TRBD1. Germline trimming cut 0 bases from V and 1 base from J; bases unmatched to any gene: 8. The CDR3 runs 17 residues. Germline values: CDR1 SGHRS, CDR2 YFSETQ. Here the CDR3 DNA reads TGCGCCAGCAGCTTGGGGGACAGTGGGGCACGCACAGATACGCAGTATTTT. Amino acids: CASSLGDSGARTDTQYF.

The chain carries TRBV23-1 and TRBJ2-3; 9 bases line up with TRBD1. TRBV23-1 is given ORF status, its function remaining uncertain. The V and J ends lost 6 bases and 3 bases, in that order; junction bases with no gene match: 19. The CDR3 extends over 19 amino acids. This CDR3 reads CASRPPGTGGATWTDTQYF. Written as DNA, the CDR3 is TGCGCCAGCAGACCCCCGGGAACAGGGGGCGCAACTTGGACAGATACGCAGTATTTT.

The gene calls are TRBV4-1 and TRBJ2-5, with 9 bases fitting TRBD2. The DNA end is a closer match to TRBJ2-7, so the J assignment may be wrong. This CDR3 region has 17 residues. Germline loops: CDR1 MGHRA, CDR2 YSYEKL. CDR3 sequence (DNA): TGCGCCAGCAGCCAAGGTCGCTTAGCGGGGGATACCTACGAGCAGTACTTC. Its translation is CASSQGRLAGDTYEQYF.

This clone appeared a single time. Here the CDR3 reads CASSTGGLAGGDTQYF. The DNA for the CDR3 is TGTGCCAGCAGCACAGGGGGACTAGCGGGGGGAGATACGCAGTATTTT. This sequence joins TRBV7-6 and TRBJ2-3, with 15 bases fitting TRBD2. Germline assignment: CDR1 SGHVS and CDR2 FNYEAQ. The CDR3 totals 16 residues. Trimming took 5 bases from V and 5 from J; bases not matched to a gene: 5.

This sequence joins TRBV6-5 and TRBJ1-2; 8 bases are shared with TRBD1. Germline V gene lookup returns CDR1 MNHEY and CDR2 SVGAGI. CDR3 length equals 14 residues. Losses at the gene ends were 6 bases for V and 8 bases for J; bases not matched to a gene: 11. CDR3 nucleotide sequence: TGTGCCAGCAGCGGACTGGGACAGGCGAGGGGCTACACCTTC. This translates into CASSGLGQARGYTF.

This clone has just one count. This rearrangement joins TRBV28 to TRBJ2-1; 12 nucleotides match TRBD2. The CDR3 is 15 residues long. The junction had 8 bases not matched to a gene; V was cut back by 6 bases and J by 8 bases. Germline loops: CDR1 MDHEN, CDR2 SYDVKM. CDR3 coding DNA: TGTGCCAGCAGAGACCGGACTAGCGGGATTTATGAGCAGTTCTTC. It yields the protein CASRDRTSGIYEQFF.

The chain employs TRBV27 and TRBJ1-6, with D possibly TRBD1 on 6 matching bases. Trimming took 7 bases from V and 6 from J, leaving 13 bases between them. This CDR3 is 14 amino acids long. Germline assignment: CDR1 MNHEY and CDR2 SMNVEV (reference sequence). The CDR3 region is CASTRGSFNSPLHF. In DNA, the CDR3 is TGTGCCAGCACCAGGGGATCTTTTAATTCACCCCTCCACTTT.

The CDR3 loop is CASSSRGSGSTDTQYF. In nucleotides, the CDR3 is TGTGCCAGCTCATCTCGGGGCAGCGGGAGCACAGATACGCAGTATTTT. This chain uses TRBV18 with TRBJ2-3, with a weak D call TRBD2 (6 bases). The CDR3 loop spans 16 amino acids. The germline V gene encodes CDR1 KGHSH and CDR2 LQKENI. V lost 5 bases, J lost 0 bases, and 15 bases lay in between. The full variable domain, in which reference TRBV18 and TRBJ2-3 provide the parts outside the CDR3, is NAGVMQNPRHLVRRRGQEARLRCSPMKGHSHVYWYRQLPEEGLKFMVYLQKENIIDESGMPKERFSAEFPKEGPSILRIQQVVRGDSAAYFCASSSRGSGSTDTQYFGPGTRLTVL.

As to this clone: The junction departs from germline at one end; a sequencing error may be responsible. This chain uses TRBV19 with TRBJ1-5; no clear D gene. CDR1 is LNHDA, CDR2 SQIVND, per germline (reference sequence). The CDR3 has 15 amino acids. CDR3 sequence reads: CASSIWAGSSQPQHF. CDR3 DNA sequence: TGTGCCAGTAGTATATGGGCGGGGAGCAGTCAGCCCCAGCATTTT.

CDR3 amino acids: CASSLQQGANEQFF. The CDR3 DNA follows: TGTGCCAGCAGCTTGCAACAGGGGGCCAATGAGCAGTTCTTC. V and J are TRBV7-2 and TRBJ2-1; TRBD1 matches at 9 bases. Germline CDR1 is SGHTA and CDR2 is FQGNSA. The CDR3 has 14 residues. V shed 3 bases, J shed 6 bases, and the junction held 3 bases outside the gene matches.

This clone was observed once. The V and J genes are TRBV7-2 and TRBJ2-7, with 11 nucleotides matching TRBD2. This CDR3 contains 15 residues. Germline loops: CDR1 SGHTA, CDR2 FQGNSA. The junction had 5 bases not matched to a gene; V was cut back by 5 bases and J by 2 bases. The CDR3 region has the DNA TGTGCCAGCAGCCTTACTAGCGGGGGCGCCTACGAGCAGTACTTC. As protein: CASSLTSGGAYEQYF.

The chain links TRBV30 to TRBJ2-3; possibly TRBD2 for D (7 bases). Germline CDR1 and CDR2: GTSNPN and SVGIG (reference sequence). The V end lost 0 bases, the J end lost 2 bases, and 27 bases lay between the germline ends. The CDR3 has 20 amino acids. CDR3 sequence (DNA): TGTGCCTGGAGTGTAGGTCGGATCGGGGGGCTTAATCGTCCCACAGATACGCAGTATTTT. Residues: CAWSVGRIGGLNRPTDTQYF.

CDR3 loop: CASSFARTTGTDTQYF. In DNA form, the CDR3 reads TGTGCCAGCAGTTTCGCACGGACTACGGGCACAGATACGCAGTATTTT. The chain is built from TRBV28 and TRBJ2-3; possibly TRBD2 for D (6 bases). V shed 3 bases and J shed 1 base, with 14 bases lying between them. There are 16 residues in the CDR3. In germline, CDR1 is MDHEN, CDR2 SYDVKM.

V usage is TRBV6-5 and J usage is TRBJ2-1, with 8 bases aligning to TRBD1. V gave up 2 bases and J gave up 3 bases; unmatched junction bases: 0. CDR3 length equals 14 residues. Germline CDR1 and CDR2: MNHEY and SVGAGI. CDR3 in DNA: TGTGCCAGCAGTTACGACAGGGGCTACAATGAGCAGTTCTTC. Translated, it gives CASSYDRGYNEQFF.

This clone was counted only a few times. The chain combines TRBV7-6 with TRBJ2-2, with TRBD1 identical over 11 bases. The CDR3 has 14 amino acids. J gave up 2 bases and V 8 bases, and 1 base lay outside the gene matches. The germline CDR1 and CDR2 sequences are SGHVS and FNYEAQ. The CDR3 is CASRTGGNTGELFF. The CDR3 DNA follows: TGTGCCAGCCGGACAGGGGGCAACACCGGGGAGCTGTTTTTT.

V usage is TRBV10-1 and J usage is TRBJ2-7, with TRBD1 as a possible D gene (6 bases). This CDR3 region has 13 residues. From germline, CDR1 is WNHNN and CDR2 SYGVQD (reference sequence). Trimming pared 5 bases from V and 2 bases from J, leaving 10 bases between. CDR3 loop: CASSREGAYEQYF. The CDR3 DNA reads as TGCGCCAGCAGTCGAGAGGGGGCCTACGAGCAGTACTTC.

The chain uses TRBV7-2 and TRBJ1-1, with no clear D. Looked up from germline, CDR1 is SGHTA and CDR2 is FQGNSA. V shed 2 bases and J shed 7 bases, with 14 bases lying between them. There are 14 residues in the CDR3. CDR3 in amino acids: CASSLQKGRVEAFF. The CDR3 DNA sequence: TGTGCCAGCAGCTTACAAAAAGGGAGGGTTGAAGCTTTCTTT.

The chain has TRBV23-1 and TRBJ2-2; D is perhaps TRBD1 (6 bases). TRBV23-1 is an ORF for which the function is uncertain. V lost 0 bases and J 2 bases, leaving 10 bases between the germline ends. CDR3 length equals 16 residues. The CDR3 sequence: CASSQSRTANTGELFF. DNA for the CDR3: TGCGCCAGCAGTCAATCTAGGACAGCTAACACCGGGGAGCTGTTTTTT.

The CDR3 DNA sequence: TGCGCCAGCAGCGACGGGACTAACTATGGCTACACCTTC. Its protein product is CASSDGTNYGYTF. The V gene is TRBV5-1, the J gene TRBJ1-2; unclear D gene. The germline V gene encodes CDR1 SGHRS and CDR2 YFSETQ. This CDR3 spans 13 amino acids. Trimming took off 4 bases at V and 0 bases at J, with 7 bases between the two ends.

The chain carries TRBV7-9 and TRBJ2-5; D is perhaps TRBD1 (5 bases). Germline lookup yields CDR1 SEHNR and CDR2 FQNEAQ (reference sequence). Deletions cut 1 base from V and 5 bases from J, with 14 bases between. CDR3 length: 15 residues. CDR3 bases: TGTGCCAGCAGCTTAGATAAGGGGCGTACGGAGACCCAGTACTTC. It translates to CASSLDKGRTETQYF.

This chain connects TRBV19 to TRBJ1-1, with D unresolved. The V end was cut by 5 bases, the J end by 6 bases, with 10 bases between. CDR1 and CDR2 from the germline V gene are LNHDA and SQIVND (reference sequence). The CDR3 runs 12 residues. CDR3 DNA sequence: TGTGCCAGTAGTCTGCGAACCGCTGAAGCTTTCTTT. Protein product: CASSLRTAEAFF.

The chain joins TRBV30 to TRBJ1-2; D remains unclear. This CDR3 spans 14 amino acids. V was pared by 0 bases and J by 7 bases, with 15 bases between. Germline CDR1 and CDR2: GTSNPN and SVGIG (reference sequence). The CDR3 loop is CAWSVLREGGGYTF. In nucleotides, the CDR3 is TGTGCCTGGAGTGTACTACGCGAGGGAGGTGGCTACACCTTC.

The V gene is TRBV9, the J gene TRBJ2-1, with TRBD1 identical over 8 bases. The CDR3 is made up of 14 amino acids. The J segment lost 7 bases and the V segment lost 4 bases, leaving 7 bases of the junction unmatched. CDR1 and CDR2 from the germline V gene are SGDLS and YYNGEE. The CDR3 DNA reads as TGTGCCAGCAGCCTCCGGACAGGGTGGAATGAGCAGTTCTTC. Amino acids: CASSLRTGWNEQFF.

The chain links TRBV6-4 to TRBJ2-2; a possible D gene is TRBD1 (5 bases). The CDR3 is made up of 13 amino acids. Germline lookup yields CDR1 MRHNA and CDR2 SNTAGT. Trimming stripped 5 bases from V and 1 base from J, with 5 bases between. CDR3 protein: CASSTGNTGELFF. CDR3 DNA: TGTGCCAGCAGTACAGGGAACACCGGGGAGCTGTTTTTT.

This clone was seen once. The sample carries other DNA sequences with the same CDR3. This chain links TRBV7-6 with TRBJ2-2; 7 bases line up with TRBD1. The V and J ends lost 0 bases and 4 bases, in that order; junction bases with no gene match: 2. This CDR3 contains 15 residues. Germline-derived CDR1 and CDR2 are SGHVS and FNYEAQ. The CDR3 bases are TGTGCCAGCAGCTTAGCCGACAGGGCCACCGGGGAGCTGTTTTTT. Translating it yields CASSLADRATGELFF.

The chain employs TRBV9 and TRBJ1-1; TRBD1 is a possible D gene (6 bases). Trimming took 0 bases from V and 3 from J, leaving 12 bases between them. In germline, CDR1 is SGDLS, CDR2 YYNGEE. The CDR3 has 15 amino acids. This CDR3 reads CASSVVRTAYTEAFF. CDR3 in DNA: TGTGCCAGCAGCGTAGTTAGGACAGCCTACACTGAAGCTTTCTTT.